This T cell receptor beta chain originates from a study of blood T cells in healthy people across ages. This clonotype was observed a few times. The target antigen is unknown. PCR was performed a second time for roughly 7 to 12 cycles using a sample-barcoded 5' primer and a J-beta primer mix. TCRdb independently ran MiXCR on the 5' RACE reads; one entry per CDR3 protein. Of approximately 490,000 distinct CDR3 sequences in the sample, 24% were seen once. Points from the study as a whole: CMV infection status of these donors was not known.

The J segment lost 9 bases and the V segment lost 4 bases, leaving 10 bases of the junction unmatched. This CDR3 has 14 residues. Germline assignment: CDR1 SGHRS and CDR2 YFSETQ. The sample was also reused in another study, on T cells of mothers and their children. That publication notes: Sequencing got over 10 million TCR beta CDR3 reads from each mother and several million from each child. Whether pairs are related or unrelated, thymic selection shapes their TCR recombination output in much the same way.

The clonotype comes from a boy younger than 18 in good health. The sequencing sample was made of blood. The chain joins TRBV5-1 to TRBJ2-1, with TRBD1 matching over 7 bases. CDR3 in amino acids: CASSLRQGNGEQFF. The CDR3 coding sequence is TGCGCCAGCAGCCTGCGACAGGGTAACGGTGAGCAGTTCTTC.